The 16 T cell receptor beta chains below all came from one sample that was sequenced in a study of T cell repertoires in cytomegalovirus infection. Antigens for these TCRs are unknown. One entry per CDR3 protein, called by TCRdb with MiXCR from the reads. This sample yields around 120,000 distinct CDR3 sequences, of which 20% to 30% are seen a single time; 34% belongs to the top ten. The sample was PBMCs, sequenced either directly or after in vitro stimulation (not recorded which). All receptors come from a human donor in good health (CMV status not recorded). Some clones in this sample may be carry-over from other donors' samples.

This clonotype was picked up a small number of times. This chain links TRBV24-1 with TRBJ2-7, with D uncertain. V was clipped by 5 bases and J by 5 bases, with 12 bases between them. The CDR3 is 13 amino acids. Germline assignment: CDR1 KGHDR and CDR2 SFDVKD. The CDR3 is CATSAPGTDEQYF. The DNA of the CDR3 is TGTGCCACCAGTGCGCCAGGAACCGACGAGCAGTACTTC.

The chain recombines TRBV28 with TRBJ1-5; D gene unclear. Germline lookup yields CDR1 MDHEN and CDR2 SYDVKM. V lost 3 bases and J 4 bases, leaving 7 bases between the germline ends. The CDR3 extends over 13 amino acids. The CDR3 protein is CASSFVGNQPQHF. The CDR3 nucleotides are TGTGCCAGCAGTTTCGTAGGGAATCAGCCCCAGCATTTT. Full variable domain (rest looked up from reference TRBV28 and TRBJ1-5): DVKVTQSSRYLVKRTGEKVFLECVQDMDHENMFWYRQDPGLGLRLIYFSYDVKMKEKGDIPEGYSVSREKKERFSLILESASTNQTSMYLCASSFVGNQPQHFGDGTRLSIL.

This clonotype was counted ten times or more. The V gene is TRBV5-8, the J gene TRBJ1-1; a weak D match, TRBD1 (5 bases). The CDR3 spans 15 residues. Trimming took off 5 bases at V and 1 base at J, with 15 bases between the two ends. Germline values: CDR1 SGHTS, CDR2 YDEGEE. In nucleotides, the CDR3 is TGTGCCAGCAGTATAGAGGGGCGGCCGAACACTGAAGCTTTCTTT. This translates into CASSIEGRPNTEAFF.

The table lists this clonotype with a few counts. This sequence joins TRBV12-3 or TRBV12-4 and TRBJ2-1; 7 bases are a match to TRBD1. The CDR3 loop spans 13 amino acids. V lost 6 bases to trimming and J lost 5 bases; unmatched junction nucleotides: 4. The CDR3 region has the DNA TGTGCCAGCAGAGAAACAGGGGACAATGAGCAGTTCTTC. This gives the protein CASRETGDNEQFF.

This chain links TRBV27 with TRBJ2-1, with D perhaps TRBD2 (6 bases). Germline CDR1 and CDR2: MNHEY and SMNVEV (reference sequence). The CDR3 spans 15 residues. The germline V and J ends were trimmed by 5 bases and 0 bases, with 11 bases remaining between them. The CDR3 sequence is CASSIGSSSYNEQFF. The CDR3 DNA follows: TGTGCCAGCAGTATCGGGAGTAGCTCCTACAATGAGCAGTTCTTC.

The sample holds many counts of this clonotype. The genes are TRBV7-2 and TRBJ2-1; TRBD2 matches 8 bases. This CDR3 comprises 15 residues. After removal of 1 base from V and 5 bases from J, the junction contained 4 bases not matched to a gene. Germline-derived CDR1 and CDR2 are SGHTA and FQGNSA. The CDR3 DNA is TGTGCCAGCAGCTTAGGCGGGAGGAGCGACAATGAGCAGTTCTTC. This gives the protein CASSLGGRSDNEQFF.

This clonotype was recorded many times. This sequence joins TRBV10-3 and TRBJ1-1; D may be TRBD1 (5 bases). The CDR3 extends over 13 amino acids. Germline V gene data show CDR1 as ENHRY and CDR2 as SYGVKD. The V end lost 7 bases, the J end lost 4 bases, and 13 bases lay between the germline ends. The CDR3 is CAITGALGTEAFF. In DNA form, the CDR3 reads TGTGCCATCACCGGGGCCCTAGGCACTGAAGCTTTCTTT.

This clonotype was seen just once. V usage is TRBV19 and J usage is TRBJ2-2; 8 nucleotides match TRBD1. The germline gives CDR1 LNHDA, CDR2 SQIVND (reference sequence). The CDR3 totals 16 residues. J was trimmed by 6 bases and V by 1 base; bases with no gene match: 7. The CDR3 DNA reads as TGTGCCAGTAGTATAGCCGGACAGGGAAGACCCGGGGAGCTGTTTTTT. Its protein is CASSIAGQGRPGELFF.

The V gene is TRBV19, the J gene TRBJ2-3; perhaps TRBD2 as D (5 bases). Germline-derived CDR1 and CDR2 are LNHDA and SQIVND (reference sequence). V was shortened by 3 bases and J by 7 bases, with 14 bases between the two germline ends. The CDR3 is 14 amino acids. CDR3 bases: TGTGCCAGTAGTATTTCCGGGGTCAGCTATACGCAGTATTTT. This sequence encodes CASSISGVSYTQYF.

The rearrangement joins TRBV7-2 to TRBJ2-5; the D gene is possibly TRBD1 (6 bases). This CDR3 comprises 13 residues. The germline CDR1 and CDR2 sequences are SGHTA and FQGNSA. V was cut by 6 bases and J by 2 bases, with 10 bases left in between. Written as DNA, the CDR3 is TGTGCCAGCAGTCGGGACAAGCAAGAGACCCAGTACTTC. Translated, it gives CASSRDKQETQYF.

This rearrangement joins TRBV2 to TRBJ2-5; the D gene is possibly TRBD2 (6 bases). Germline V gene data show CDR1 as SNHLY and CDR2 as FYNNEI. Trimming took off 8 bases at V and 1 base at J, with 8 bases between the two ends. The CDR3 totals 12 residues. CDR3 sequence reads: CASGLTQETQYF. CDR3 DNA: TGTGCCAGCGGACTAACCCAAGAGACCCAGTACTTC.

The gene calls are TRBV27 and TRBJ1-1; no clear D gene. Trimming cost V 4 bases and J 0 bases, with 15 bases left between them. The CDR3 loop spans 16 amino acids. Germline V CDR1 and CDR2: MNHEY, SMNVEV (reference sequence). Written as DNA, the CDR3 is TGTGCCAGCAGTTCTTTCCAGTCCAGATTGAACACTGAAGCTTTCTTT. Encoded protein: CASSSFQSRLNTEAFF.

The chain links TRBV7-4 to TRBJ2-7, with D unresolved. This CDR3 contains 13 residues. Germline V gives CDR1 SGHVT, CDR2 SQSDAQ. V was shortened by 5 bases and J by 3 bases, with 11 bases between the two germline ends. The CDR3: CASSPVGNYEQYV. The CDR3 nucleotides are TGTGCCAGCAGCCCCGTGGGGAACTACGAGCAGTACGTC.

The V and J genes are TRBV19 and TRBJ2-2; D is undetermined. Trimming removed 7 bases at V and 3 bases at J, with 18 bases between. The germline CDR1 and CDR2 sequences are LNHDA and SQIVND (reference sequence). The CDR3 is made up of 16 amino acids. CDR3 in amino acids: CASNPSAALDTGELFF. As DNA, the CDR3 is TGTGCCAGTAACCCGTCGGCGGCTTTAGACACCGGGGAGCTGTTTTTT.

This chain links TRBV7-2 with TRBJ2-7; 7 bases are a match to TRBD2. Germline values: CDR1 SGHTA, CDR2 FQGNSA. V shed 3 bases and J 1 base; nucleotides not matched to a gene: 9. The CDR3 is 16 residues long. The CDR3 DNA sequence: TGTGCCAGCAGCTTGGGAGCGGGGACCCCTTCCTACGAGCAGTACGTC. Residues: CASSLGAGTPSYEQYV.

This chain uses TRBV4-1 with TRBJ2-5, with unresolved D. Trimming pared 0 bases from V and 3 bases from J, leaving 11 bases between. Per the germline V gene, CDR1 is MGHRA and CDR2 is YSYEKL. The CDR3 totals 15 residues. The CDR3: CASSQESPSKETQYF. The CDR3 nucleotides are TGCGCCAGCAGCCAAGAATCCCCTTCCAAAGAGACCCAGTACTTC.